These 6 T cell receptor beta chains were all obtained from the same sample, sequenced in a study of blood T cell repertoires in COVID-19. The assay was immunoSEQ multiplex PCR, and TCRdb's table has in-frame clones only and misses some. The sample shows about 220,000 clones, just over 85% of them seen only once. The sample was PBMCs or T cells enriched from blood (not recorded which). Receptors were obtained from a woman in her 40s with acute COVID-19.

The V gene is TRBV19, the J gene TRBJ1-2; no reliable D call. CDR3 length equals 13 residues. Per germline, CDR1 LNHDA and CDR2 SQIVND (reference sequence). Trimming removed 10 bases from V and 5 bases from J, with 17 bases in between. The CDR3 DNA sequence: TGTGCCACATTTCAACCGGGGAGATATGGCTACACCTTC. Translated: CATFQPGRYGYTF.

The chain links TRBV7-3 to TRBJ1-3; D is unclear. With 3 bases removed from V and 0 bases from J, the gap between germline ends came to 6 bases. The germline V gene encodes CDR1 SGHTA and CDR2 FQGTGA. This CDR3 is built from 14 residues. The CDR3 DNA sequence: TGTGCCAGCAGCTTGAGTTACTCTGGAAACACCATATATTTT. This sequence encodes CASSLSYSGNTIYF.

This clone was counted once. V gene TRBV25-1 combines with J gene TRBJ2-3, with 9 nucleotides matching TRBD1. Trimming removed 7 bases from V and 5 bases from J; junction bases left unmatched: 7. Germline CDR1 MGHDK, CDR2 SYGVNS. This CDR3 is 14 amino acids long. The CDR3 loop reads CASTRGTGRDTQYF. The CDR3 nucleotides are TGTGCCAGCACTCGAGGGACAGGGCGAGATACGCAGTATTTT.

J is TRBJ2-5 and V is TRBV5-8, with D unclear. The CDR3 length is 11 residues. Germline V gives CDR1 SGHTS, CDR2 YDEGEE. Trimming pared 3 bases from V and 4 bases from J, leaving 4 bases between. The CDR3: CASSSVETQYF. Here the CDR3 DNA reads TGTGCCAGCAGCTCCGTAGAGACCCAGTACTTC.

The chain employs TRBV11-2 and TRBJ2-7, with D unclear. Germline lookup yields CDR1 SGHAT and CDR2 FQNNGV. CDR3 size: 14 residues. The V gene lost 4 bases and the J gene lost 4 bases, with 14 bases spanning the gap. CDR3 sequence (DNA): TGTGCCAGCAGCTACCCCAACGGTGGTTACGAGCAGTACTTC. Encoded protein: CASSYPNGGYEQYF.

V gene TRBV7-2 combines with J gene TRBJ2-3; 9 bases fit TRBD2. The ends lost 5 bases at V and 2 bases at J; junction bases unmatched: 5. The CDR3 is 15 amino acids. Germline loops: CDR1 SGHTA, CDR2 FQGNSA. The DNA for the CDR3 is TGTGCCAGCAGCAGACTAGCGGACCCCACAGATACGCAGTATTTT. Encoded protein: CASSRLADPTDTQYF.